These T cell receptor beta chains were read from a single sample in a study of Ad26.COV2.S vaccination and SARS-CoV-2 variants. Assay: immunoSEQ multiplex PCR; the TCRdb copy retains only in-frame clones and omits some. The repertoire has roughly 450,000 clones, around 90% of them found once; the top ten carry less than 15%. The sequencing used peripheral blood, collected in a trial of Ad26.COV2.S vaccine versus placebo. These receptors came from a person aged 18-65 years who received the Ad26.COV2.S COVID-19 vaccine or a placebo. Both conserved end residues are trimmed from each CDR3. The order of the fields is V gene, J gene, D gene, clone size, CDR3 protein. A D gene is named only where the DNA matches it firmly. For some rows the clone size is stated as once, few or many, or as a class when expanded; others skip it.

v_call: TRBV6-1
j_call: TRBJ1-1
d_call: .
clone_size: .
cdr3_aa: ASSEVGVSTEAF

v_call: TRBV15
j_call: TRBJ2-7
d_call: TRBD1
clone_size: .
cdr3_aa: ATTQDRVDEQY

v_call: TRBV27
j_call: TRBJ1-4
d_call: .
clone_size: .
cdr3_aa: ASSLSPVNEKLF

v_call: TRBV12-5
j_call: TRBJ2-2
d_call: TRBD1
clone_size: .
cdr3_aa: ASGSGTANTGELF

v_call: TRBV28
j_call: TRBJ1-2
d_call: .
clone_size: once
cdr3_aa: ASSPDSFGYT

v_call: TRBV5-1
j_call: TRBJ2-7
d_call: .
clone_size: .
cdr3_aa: ASSSYDEQY

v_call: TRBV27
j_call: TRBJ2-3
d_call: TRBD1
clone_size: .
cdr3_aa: ASSSYSGQGTDTQY

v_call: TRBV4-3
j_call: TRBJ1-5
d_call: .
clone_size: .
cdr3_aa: ASSQDASGNQPQH

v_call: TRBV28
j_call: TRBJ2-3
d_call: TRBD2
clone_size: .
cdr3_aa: ASSSITSGSGDTQY

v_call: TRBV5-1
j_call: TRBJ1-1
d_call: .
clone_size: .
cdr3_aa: ASSIQGMNTEAF

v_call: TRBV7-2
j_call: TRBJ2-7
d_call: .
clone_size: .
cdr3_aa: ASSPRQTQSYEQY

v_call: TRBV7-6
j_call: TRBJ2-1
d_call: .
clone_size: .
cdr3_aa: ASSLAGLSEQF

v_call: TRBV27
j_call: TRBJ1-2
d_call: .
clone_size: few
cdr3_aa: ASSLMGGAGGYT

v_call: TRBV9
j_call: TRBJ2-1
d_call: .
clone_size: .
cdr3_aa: ASSHPEVDEQF

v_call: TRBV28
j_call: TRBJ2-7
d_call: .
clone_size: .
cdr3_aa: ASSFSRGAYEQY

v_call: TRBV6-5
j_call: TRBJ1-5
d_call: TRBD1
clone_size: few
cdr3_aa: ATDRVNQPQH

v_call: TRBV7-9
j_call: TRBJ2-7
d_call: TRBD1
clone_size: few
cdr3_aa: ASSPIETGNYEQY

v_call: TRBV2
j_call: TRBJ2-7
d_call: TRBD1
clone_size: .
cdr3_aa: ASRRTGVIEQY

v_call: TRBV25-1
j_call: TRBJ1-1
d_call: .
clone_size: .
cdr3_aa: ASRPLGGPLAEAF

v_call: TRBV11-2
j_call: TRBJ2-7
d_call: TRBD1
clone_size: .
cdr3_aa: ASTGQGMDEQY

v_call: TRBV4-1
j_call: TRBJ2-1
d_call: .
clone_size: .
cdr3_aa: ASSQDPRAYNEQF

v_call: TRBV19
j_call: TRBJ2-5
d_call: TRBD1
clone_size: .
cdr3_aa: ASSSGQAGRETQY

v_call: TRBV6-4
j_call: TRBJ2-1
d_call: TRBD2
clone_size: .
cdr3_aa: ASSELAGVDEQF

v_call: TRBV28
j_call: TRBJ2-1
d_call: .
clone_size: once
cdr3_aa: ASSFGGTANEQF

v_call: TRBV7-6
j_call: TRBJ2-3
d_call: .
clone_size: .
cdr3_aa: ASSHSLGLSDTQY

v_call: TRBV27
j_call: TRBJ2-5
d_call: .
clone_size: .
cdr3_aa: ASSFGGETQY

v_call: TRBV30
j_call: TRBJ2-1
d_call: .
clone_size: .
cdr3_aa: AWSGGGGMDEQF

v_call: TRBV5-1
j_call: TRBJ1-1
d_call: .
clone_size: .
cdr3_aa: ASSLWLGMDTEAF

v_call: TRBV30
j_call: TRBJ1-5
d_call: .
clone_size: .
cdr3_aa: AWSDRAGQPQH

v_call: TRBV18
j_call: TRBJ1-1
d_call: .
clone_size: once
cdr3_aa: ASSPNQDSYTEAF

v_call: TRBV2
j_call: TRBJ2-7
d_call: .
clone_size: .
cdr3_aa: ASTSWAREQY

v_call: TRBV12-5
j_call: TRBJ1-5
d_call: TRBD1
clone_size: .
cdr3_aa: ASGKQGGNQPQH

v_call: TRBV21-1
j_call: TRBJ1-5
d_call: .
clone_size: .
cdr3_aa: ASSKVGEAGGFQPQH